A single sample gave rise to the 17 T cell receptor beta chains below, sequenced in a study of blood T cells in healthy people across ages. Sample-barcoded 5' priming and a J-beta primer mix drove a second PCR of roughly 6 to 12 cycles. Each CDR3 protein gets one entry after TCRdb re-called the 5' RACE reads with MiXCR. The sample holds some 900,000 distinct CDR3 sequences, more than 25% seen once. Sequenced material: blood. These receptors were collected from a woman over 75 in good health.

As to this clonotype: This may be a read error, as it is one base from a much larger clone. The chain links TRBV12-3 or TRBV12-4 to TRBJ2-1; D unresolved. This CDR3 has 16 amino acids. V was trimmed by 4 bases and J by 2 bases, leaving 15 bases between them. CDR3 in amino acids: CASSSTLTVPYNEQFF. The CDR3 region has the DNA TGTGCCAGCAGTTCGACTCTAACCGTCCCCTACAATGAGCAGTTCTTC.

Only a few counts were recorded for this clonotype. This sequence joins TRBV3-1 and TRBJ1-1; the D is unclear. The CDR3 length is 14 residues. From germline, CDR1 is LGHDT and CDR2 YNNKEL (reference sequence). The V end lost 1 base, the J end lost 6 bases, and 12 bases lay between the germline ends. Here the CDR3 DNA reads TGTGCCAGCAGCCAAGGCCACGGGTCGGCTGAAGCTTTCTTT. This sequence encodes CASSQGHGSAEAFF.

This clonotype has at least ten counts. V gene TRBV12-3 or TRBV12-4 combines with J gene TRBJ1-1, with 8 bases lining up with TRBD1. V was pared by 6 bases and J by 1 base, with 10 bases of the junction left unmatched. The CDR3 is made up of 16 amino acids. CDR3 in DNA: TGTGCCAGCAGCCCAGGGGGCGTAAGAAAGAACACTGAAGCTTTCTTT. Translation gives CASSPGGVRKNTEAFF.

This clonotype was detected ten times or more. This CDR3 is CASSSTGGRQFF. For the CDR3, the DNA is TGTGCCAGCAGCTCTACAGGGGGCCGGCAGTTCTTC. The rearrangement joins TRBV7-2 to TRBJ2-1; 9 bases agree with TRBD1. This CDR3 is 12 amino acids long. Germline V gene data show CDR1 as SGHTA and CDR2 as FQGNSA. J was trimmed by 12 bases and V by 4 bases; bases with no gene match: 4.

As for this clonotype: A much more abundant neighbour one base away suggests this may be a read error. This chain connects TRBV7-2 to TRBJ2-1; D possibly corresponds to TRBD2 (6 bases). V lost 4 bases and J 8 bases, leaving 12 bases between the germline ends. The CDR3 runs to 13 residues. Germline CDR1 and CDR2: SGHTA and FQGNSA. The CDR3 DNA reads TGTGCCAGCAGCTCCCTAGCTAGCGATGAGCAGTTCTTC. It encodes CASSSLASDEQFF.

The chain combines TRBV5-1 with TRBJ2-5; 7 bases map to TRBD1. The V and J ends lost 4 bases and 11 bases, in that order; junction bases with no gene match: 11. Germline-derived CDR1 and CDR2 are SGHRS and YFSETQ. This CDR3 region has 13 residues. The CDR3 reads CASSRSTGEEQYF. CDR3 coding DNA: TGCGCCAGCAGCCGATCAACAGGGGAAGAGCAGTACTTC.

There are a few counts of this clonotype. This sequence may be a read error, since a much larger clone differs from it by one base. The chain has TRBV28 and TRBJ2-1, with 11 bases identical to TRBD2. The tail of the sequence fits TRBJ2-7 better, so the J call may be wrong. The CDR3 length is 17 residues. Germline values: CDR1 MDHEN, CDR2 SYDVKM. In DNA form, the CDR3 reads TGTGCCAGCAGTTCCCCCTTAGCGGGGGGGAAATACAATGAGCAGTACTTC. It specifies CASSSPLAGGKYNEQYF.

There are a few counts of this clonotype. The chain combines TRBV4-3 with TRBJ1-1; D is ambiguous. V gave up 0 bases and J gave up 6 bases, with 11 bases separating them. Germline V CDR1 and CDR2: LGHNA, YSLEER. The CDR3 extends over 14 amino acids. The chain's CDR3 is CASSQDSRWAEAFF. In nucleotides, the CDR3 is TGCGCCAGCAGCCAAGATTCCAGATGGGCTGAAGCTTTCTTT.

The sample holds a few counts of this clonotype. This may stem from a read error, because a much larger clone lies one nucleotide away. The V and J genes are TRBV12-3 or TRBV12-4 and TRBJ2-3; TRBD2 is a possible D gene (6 bases). V was clipped by 4 bases and J by 10 bases, with 18 bases between them. This CDR3 has 14 residues. The CDR3 region is CASSWAGGPNAQYF. CDR3 bases: TGTGCCAGCAGTTGGGCCGGGGGACCCAATGCGCAGTATTTT.

There are many counts of this clonotype. V is TRBV6-5 and J is TRBJ1-1; D uncertain. The CDR3 runs 13 residues. Germline CDR1 reads MNHEY; CDR2 reads SVGAGI. The ends were cut back, 0 bases at V and 5 bases at J, with 7 bases in the middle. Here the CDR3 DNA reads TGTGCCAGCAGTTACTCGAGGATTACTGAAGCTTTCTTT. Its translation is CASSYSRITEAFF.

This clonotype was seen a handful of times. The chain links TRBV6-1 to TRBJ2-7; D may be TRBD1 (6 bases). CDR1 and CDR2 (germline): MNHNS, SASEGT. The CDR3 sequence is 14 residues long. Trimming removed 5 bases from V and 6 bases from J, with 17 bases in between. Here the CDR3 DNA reads TGTGCCAGCAGTCGAGGGACACCCCGGGGCGAGCAGTACTTC. It translates to CASSRGTPRGEQYF.

This clonotype occurred many times. V is TRBV5-1 and J is TRBJ2-5, with D perhaps TRBD1 (6 bases). The ends were cut back, 6 bases at V and 5 bases at J, with 20 bases in the middle. This CDR3 is 15 amino acids long. The germline V gene has CDR1 SGHRS and CDR2 YFSETQ. The CDR3 here is CASTSGVLGWETQYF. Written as DNA, the CDR3 is TGCGCCAGCACCTCAGGGGTTCTTGGCTGGGAGACCCAGTACTTC. The entire variable domain, with the rest obtained from reference TRBV5-1 and TRBJ2-5, is as follows: KAGVTQTPRYLIKTRGQQVTLSCSPISGHRSVSWYQQTPGQGLQFLFEYFSETQRNKGNFPGRFSGRQFSNSRSEMNVSTLELGDSALYLCASTSGVLGWETQYFGPGTRLLVL.

This chain's CDR3 is CASSRRDRDITYEQYF. The CDR3 DNA sequence: TGTGCCAGCTCGCGAAGGGACAGGGATATCACCTACGAGCAGTACTTC. The V and J genes are TRBV18 and TRBJ2-7; 9 bases align to TRBD1. CDR1 is KGHSH and CDR2 is LQKENI in the germline V gene. The CDR3 is 16 residues long. Trimming at V came to 6 bases and at J to 2 bases, leaving 11 bases not matched to a gene.

This clonotype was picked up many times. The chain couples TRBV11-2 to TRBJ2-1; D ambiguous. Germline V gene sequence: CDR1 SGHAT, CDR2 FQNNGV. CDR3 length: 15 amino acids. V was clipped by 6 bases and J by 0 bases, with 12 bases between them. CDR3 in amino acids: CASRPTGSSYNEQFF. CDR3 in DNA: TGTGCCAGCAGGCCGACTGGTAGCTCCTACAATGAGCAGTTCTTC.

Many counts were recorded for this clonotype. The chain uses TRBV7-9 and TRBJ2-1, with D possibly being TRBD2 (7 bases). Germline CDR1 is SEHNR and CDR2 is FQNEAQ (reference sequence). The germline V and J ends were trimmed by 5 bases and 7 bases, with 18 bases remaining between them. The CDR3 loop spans 15 amino acids. In nucleotides, the CDR3 is TGTGCCAGCAGCCTACGCCGCGGGGGCCGGAATGAGCAGTTCTTC. Translation: CASSLRRGGRNEQFF.

This clonotype occurred once. CDR3 nucleotides: TGCAGCGTTGGGTCGAGGGGTGCTGGGGCCAACGTCCTGACTTTC. This encodes CSVGSRGAGANVLTF. The chain employs TRBV29-1 and TRBJ2-6; D assignment may be TRBD1 or TRBD2 (5 bases each). The length of the CDR3 is 15 residues. Germline CDR1 and CDR2: SQVTM and ANQGSEA. The germline V and J ends were trimmed by 4 bases and 2 bases, with 12 bases remaining between them.

The rearrangement uses TRBV7-9 and TRBJ1-4; D is unclear. Trimming removed 3 bases at V and 1 base at J, with 9 bases between. Germline V gene data show CDR1 as SEHNR and CDR2 as FQNEAQ (reference sequence). The CDR3 sequence is 15 residues long. CDR3 sequence: CASSLVLGTNEKLFF. CDR3 coding DNA: TGTGCCAGCAGCTTGGTTCTGGGAACTAATGAAAAACTGTTTTTT.